The entry that follows covers one T cell receptor (beta chain) sequence. This specimen comes from a study of radiation and T cells in renal cell carcinoma. Some clones are missing from TCRdb's copy, which holds only in-frame ones; the method was immunoSEQ multiplex PCR. The sample comprises 150,000 or so clones, around nine tenths of which are singletons, and 12% rests with the top ten. This CDR3 is built from 15 residues. V shed 8 bases and J shed 5 bases, with 18 bases lying between them. Germline CDR1 is MNHEY and CDR2 is SVGAGI. This sample's time point: baseline pretreatment blood. Treatment described: 15 Gy SBRT to primary tumor, nephrectomy 4 weeks later. Blood was sampled at baseline, 2 weeks and 4 weeks after SBRT. The patient's renal cell carcinoma had clear cell pathology.

This sequence originates from a woman in her 50s with renal cell carcinoma. The chain recombines TRBV6-5 with TRBJ2-2, with D possibly TRBD1 on 5 matching bases. Sequenced here: blood, sampled from a patient whose treatment included radiotherapy and nephrectomy. CDR3 residues: CASRWFQGGTGELFF. CDR3 coding DNA: TGTGCCAGCCGGTGGTTTCAGGGTGGGACCGGGGAGCTGTTTTTT.